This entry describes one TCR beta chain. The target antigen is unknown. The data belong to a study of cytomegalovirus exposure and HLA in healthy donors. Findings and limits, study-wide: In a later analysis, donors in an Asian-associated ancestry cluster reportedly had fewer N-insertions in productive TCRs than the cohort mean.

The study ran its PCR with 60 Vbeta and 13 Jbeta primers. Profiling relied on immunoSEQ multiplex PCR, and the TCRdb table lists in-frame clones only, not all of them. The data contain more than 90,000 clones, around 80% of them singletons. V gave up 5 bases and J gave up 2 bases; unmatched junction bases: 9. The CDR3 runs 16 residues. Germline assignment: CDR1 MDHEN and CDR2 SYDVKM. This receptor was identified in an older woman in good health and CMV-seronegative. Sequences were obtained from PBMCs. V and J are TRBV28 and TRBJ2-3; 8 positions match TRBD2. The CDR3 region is CASSPHGGVATDTQYF. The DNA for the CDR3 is TGTGCCAGCAGTCCCCACGGGGGGGTGGCCACAGATACGCAGTATTTT.